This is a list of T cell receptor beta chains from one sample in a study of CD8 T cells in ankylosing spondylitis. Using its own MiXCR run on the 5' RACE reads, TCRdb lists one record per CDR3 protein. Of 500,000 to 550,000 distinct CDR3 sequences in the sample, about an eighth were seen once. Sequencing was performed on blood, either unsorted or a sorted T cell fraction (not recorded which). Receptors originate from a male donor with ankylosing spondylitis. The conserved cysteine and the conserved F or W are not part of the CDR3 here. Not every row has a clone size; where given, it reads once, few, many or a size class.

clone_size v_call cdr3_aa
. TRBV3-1 ASSQGLATRRGNEQF
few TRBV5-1 ASSADTRTDTQY
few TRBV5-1 ASSRVPQAYEQY
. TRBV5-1 ASTLGSLNTGELF
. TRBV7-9 ASRGDHEKLF
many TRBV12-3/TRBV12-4 ASSLGLAGSNEQF
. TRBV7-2 ASSFPGRGNEQF
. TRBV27 ASTKAVGFNTEAF
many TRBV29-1 SVTSAQEYNEQF
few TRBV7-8 ASSSAGGISPLH
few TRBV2 ASTLRNSYEQY
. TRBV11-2 ASSLEIALGPNTGELF
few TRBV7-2 ASRPTGTSVEQF
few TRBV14 ASSLSWGTSGNTIY
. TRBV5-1 ASSSRQGIGELF
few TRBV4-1 ASSPEVGRNQPQH
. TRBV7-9 ASRPGLAGETQY
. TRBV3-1 ASSQVARTEAF
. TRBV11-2 ASSSHAGTRYNEQF
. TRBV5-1 ASVTSGNPGETQY
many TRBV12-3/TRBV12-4 ASSLGWDSQYGGELF
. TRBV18 ASSPRGEGAYEQY
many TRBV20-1 SARGTSGYNEQF
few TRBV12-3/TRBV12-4 ATSAGPTYNEQF
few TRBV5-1 ASSPGVDQPQH
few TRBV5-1 ASREGTLNTGELF
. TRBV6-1 ASSLGQVKGGYT
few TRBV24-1 ATSDFASGSYNEQF
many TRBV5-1 ASSLTSGGYNEQF
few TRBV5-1 ASSPGPPYGYT
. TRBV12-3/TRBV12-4 ASSADRAQPSNYGYT
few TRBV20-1 SAWDHKRGDTEAF
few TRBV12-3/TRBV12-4 ASSSGLLGTEAF
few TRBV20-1 SARPWQLNQPQH
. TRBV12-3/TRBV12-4 ASSSKGQGRSPLH
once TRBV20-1 SARPRSTSGSRGYNEQF
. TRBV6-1 ASSENIQY
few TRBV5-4 ASSQSLAGVTTDTQY
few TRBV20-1 SATLMAMGAF
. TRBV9 ASSPPPTGLNIQY
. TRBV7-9 ASSSGPDYGYT
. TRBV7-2 ASSPDLLAGVTNEQF
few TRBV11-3 ASSLPPGRGTEAF
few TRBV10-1 ASSEPGSYEQY
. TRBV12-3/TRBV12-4 ASRLWEGVGTGELF
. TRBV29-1 SVVLLGRGGYT
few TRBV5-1 ASSRRLAGTQETQY
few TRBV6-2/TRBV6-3 ASSYTGISGDEQF
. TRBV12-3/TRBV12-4 ASTPRGRSETQY
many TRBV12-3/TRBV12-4 ASSQIAGGPVYEQF
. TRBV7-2 ASSQHSLAGGGETQY
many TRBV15 ATSKGQGSYNEQF
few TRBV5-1 ASSPGSLQDGYT
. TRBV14 ASSQERWGRGNIQY
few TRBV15 ATSRGVLGETEAF
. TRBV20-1 SAREQGATSYNEQF
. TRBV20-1 SATQGASYEQY
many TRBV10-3 AISPGLVFPDTQY
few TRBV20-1 SARDPLAANNEQF
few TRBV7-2 ASSLIMTGGYNEQF